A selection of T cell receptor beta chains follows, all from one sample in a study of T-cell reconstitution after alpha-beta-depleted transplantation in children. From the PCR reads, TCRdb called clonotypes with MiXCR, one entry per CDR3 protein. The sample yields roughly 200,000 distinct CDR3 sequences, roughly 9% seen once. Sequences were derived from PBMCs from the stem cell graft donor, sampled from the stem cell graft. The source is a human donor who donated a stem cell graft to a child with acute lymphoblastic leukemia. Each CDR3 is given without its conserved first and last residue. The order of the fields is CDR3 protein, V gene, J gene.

ATKGRNSNQPQH	TRBV10-3	TRBJ1-5
SVSLGGNTEAF	TRBV29-1	TRBJ1-1
ASAGTWEGEAF	TRBV6-2/TRBV6-3	TRBJ1-1
ASSQDQGAVYGYT	TRBV4-3	TRBJ1-2
SASGGANGEQF	TRBV20-1	TRBJ2-1
SASSSGQF	TRBV20-1	TRBJ2-1
AISEDRGPSYEQY	TRBV10-3	TRBJ2-7
ASSPGGRMDEQY	TRBV11-2	TRBJ2-7
ASSPSRDGEQF	TRBV18	TRBJ2-1
ASSQEEGSDHEQY	TRBV4-2	TRBJ2-7
ASSQAKTRSPLH	TRBV4-2	TRBJ1-6
ASSLTSGTYYGYT	TRBV5-1	TRBJ1-2
ASSESNNEKLF	TRBV10-2	TRBJ1-4
ASSPHAVGVYEQY	TRBV7-7	TRBJ2-7
SATDRADTEAF	TRBV20-1	TRBJ1-1
SARGGTTNNEQF	TRBV20-1	TRBJ2-1
SARQGEGEAF	TRBV20-1	TRBJ1-1
SVGLPGMNTEAF	TRBV29-1	TRBJ1-1
ASSPDGQLPYEQY	TRBV3-1	TRBJ2-7
ASSGGLAGAQQF	TRBV12-3/TRBV12-4	TRBJ2-1
ASSQDVVIGMNTEAF	TRBV4-3	TRBJ1-1
ASRLSLGSSYEQY	TRBV27	TRBJ2-7
ASSPPDRRSTDTQY	TRBV12-3/TRBV12-4	TRBJ2-3
ASSAYRGGQILNEQF	TRBV6-1	TRBJ2-1
ASSLAPRQGAADTQY	TRBV7-8	TRBJ2-3
ASSPRTSYNEQF	TRBV9	TRBJ2-1
ASSSAPGGGNTEAF	TRBV27	TRBJ1-1
ASSPRGGSIQY	TRBV12-3/TRBV12-4	TRBJ2-4
ASTPITSGGTGADTQY	TRBV6-2/TRBV6-3	TRBJ2-3
ASSLAPQSYNEQF	TRBV5-6	TRBJ2-1
ASSQASVYEQY	TRBV3-1	TRBJ2-7
ASSLIPTSGGLYEQY	TRBV27	TRBJ2-7
ASSVVGSGGTEAF	TRBV9	TRBJ1-1
SAPGRSNQPQH	TRBV20-1	TRBJ1-5
ASQLLAGPYNEQF	TRBV10-2	TRBJ2-1
ASSPQGISGNTIY	TRBV18	TRBJ1-3
ASSFLSEETQY	TRBV5-1	TRBJ2-5
AISEEQGLGYNEQF	TRBV10-3	TRBJ2-1
ASSHKLAGTIYNEQF	TRBV4-1	TRBJ2-1
ATSRVGRNTGELF	TRBV15	TRBJ2-2
ASSFGQYGYT	TRBV28	TRBJ1-2
ASSPGTPAQY	TRBV4-2	TRBJ2-3
SAAQTSGVYEQY	TRBV20-1	TRBJ2-7
ASSQAGTLNQPQH	TRBV3-1	TRBJ1-5
ASSTRVQETQY	TRBV27	TRBJ2-5
SASGSFVVNEQF	TRBV20-1	TRBJ2-1
ASSRGTGVSYEQY	TRBV7-6	TRBJ2-7